The 13 T cell receptor beta chains given below trace back to one sample, sequenced in a study of T cells after yellow fever vaccination. TCRdb re-analysed the 5' RACE reads in MiXCR, keeping a single row per CDR3 protein. The sample has 30,000 to 40,000 distinct CDR3 sequences; around 7% are singletons. The material was PBMCs, either bulk or a sorted T-cell subset (CD4+, CD8+, memory, or dextramer-sorted; not recorded which), obtained on the day of the first yellow fever vaccination. These receptors were collected from a man aged 18 to 30 who received the YFV17D yellow fever vaccine.

This clonotype showed up many times. The chain uses TRBV29-1 and TRBJ2-3; 8 bases fit TRBD1. J lost 1 base, V lost 7 bases, and 7 bases had no gene match. Germline-derived CDR1 and CDR2 are SQVTM and ANQGSEA. CDR3 length: 14 residues. CDR3 residues: CSAPRGQGTDTQYF. In DNA form, the CDR3 reads TGCAGCGCCCCCCGGGGACAGGGCACAGATACGCAGTATTTT.

This clonotype appeared once. The V gene is TRBV21-1, the J gene TRBJ1-1; the DNA was not compared with TRBD1, the D call given in the table. TRBV21-1 is a documented pseudogene. The CDR3 extends over 12 amino acids. The DNA for the CDR3 is TGTGCCAGCACCGGGGTAGTCACTGCAGCTTTCTTT. This translates into CASTGVVTAAFF.

This clonotype was counted only a few times. The CDR3 DNA follows: TGTGCCAGCAGCCAATATTCCGGGGACGAGCAGTACGTC. Translated: CASSQYSGDEQYV. The chain uses TRBV3-1 and TRBJ2-7; D perhaps matches TRBD2 (5 bases). Germline-derived CDR1 and CDR2 are LGHDT and YNNKEL (reference sequence). V was pared by 2 bases and J by 5 bases, with 10 bases between. This CDR3 comprises 13 residues.

This clonotype occurred many times. The chain combines TRBV7-8 with TRBJ1-5; perhaps TRBD1 as D (5 bases). V lost 5 bases and J 0 bases, leaving 11 bases between the germline ends. The CDR3 consists of 15 residues. Germline V lookup: CDR1 SGHVS, CDR2 FQNEAQ. The CDR3 DNA follows: TGTGCCAGCAGCAGCCTCAGGGTTAGCAATCAGCCCCAGCATTTT. Protein sequence: CASSSLRVSNQPQHF. The entire variable domain, with the rest obtained from reference TRBV7-8 and TRBJ1-5, is as follows: GAGVSQSPRYKVAKRGQDVALRCDPISGHVSLFWYQQALGQGPEFLTYFQNEAQLDKSGLPSDRFFAERPEGSVSTLKIQRTQQEDSAVYLCASSSLRVSNQPQHFGDGTRLSIL.

This clonotype was seen a handful of times. CDR3 in amino acids: CASSRTGAIETQYF. The CDR3, as DNA: TGTGCCAGCAGCCGTACAGGGGCCATAGAGACCCAGTACTTC. The genes are TRBV28 and TRBJ2-5, with 7 bases lining up with TRBD1. CDR1 and CDR2 from the germline V gene are MDHEN and SYDVKM. The trim removed 6 bases at V and 4 bases at J, leaving 8 bases unmatched. The CDR3 has 14 amino acids.

The chain is built from TRBV6-2 or TRBV6-3 and TRBJ2-1, with D tentatively TRBD1 (6 bases). The germline V gene encodes CDR1 MNHEY and CDR2 SVGEGT. CDR3 length: 16 residues. Trimming shortened V by 6 bases and J by 2 bases, and 17 bases separated the two germline ends. The CDR3 coding sequence is TGTGCCAGCAGCGAAGACCAGGGGCTTCCCTACAATGAGCAGTTCTTC. Amino acid sequence: CASSEDQGLPYNEQFF.

The table lists this clonotype with many counts. This chain joins TRBV20-1 and TRBJ1-6; D not resolved. CDR1 DFQATT and CDR2 SNEGSKA come from the germline V gene (reference sequence). V dropped 3 bases and J dropped 5 bases, with 5 bases sitting between them. The CDR3 sequence is 12 residues long. The DNA for the CDR3 is TGCAGTGCTAGTCCAGATAATTCACCCCTCCACTTT. Amino acids: CSASPDNSPLHF.

This clonotype was seen many times. The rearrangement uses TRBV5-1 and TRBJ2-3, with 7 bases aligning to TRBD2. J was trimmed by 1 base and V by 7 bases; bases with no gene match: 6. Germline V lookup: CDR1 SGHRS, CDR2 YFSETQ. CDR3 length equals 14 residues. The CDR3 protein is CASGQSGGTDTQYF. CDR3 in DNA: TGCGCCAGCGGGCAGAGCGGGGGCACAGATACGCAGTATTTT.

This clonotype was seen repeatedly, ten times or more. The CDR3 DNA is TGTGCCAGCAGCGCACAGGGGGCGCAAGAGACCCAGTACTTC. Translating gives CASSAQGAQETQYF. This sequence joins TRBV5-4 and TRBJ2-5; TRBD1 matches 9 bases. The CDR3 contains 14 residues. Germline CDR1 reads SGHNT; CDR2 reads YYREEE (reference sequence). V lost 4 bases and J lost 2; bases outside the gene matches: 3. Full variable domain (rest looked up from reference TRBV5-4 and TRBJ2-5): ETGVTQSPTHLIKTRGQQVTLRCSSQSGHNTVSWYQQALGQGPQFIFQYYREEENGRGNFPPRFSGLQFPNYSSELNVNALELDDSALYLCASSAQGAQETQYFGPGTRLLVL.

This clonotype was seen a handful of times. The CDR3 DNA reads TGTGCCACCAGTAGTCCGGGACTCGGGCAGCCCCAGCATTTT. Its protein is CATSSPGLGQPQHF. The chain is built from TRBV24-1 and TRBJ1-5; tentative D call: TRBD1 (5 bases). The V end lost 6 bases, the J end lost 7 bases, and 15 bases lay between the germline ends. This CDR3 has 14 residues. The germline V gene encodes CDR1 KGHDR and CDR2 SFDVKD.

This clonotype was found many times. This rearrangement joins TRBV7-2 to TRBJ1-6; D not resolved. CDR1 SGHTA and CDR2 FQGNSA come from the germline V gene. The CDR3 spans 13 residues. V was clipped by 3 bases and J by 5 bases, with 5 bases between them. CDR3 DNA sequence: TGTGCCAGCAGCTTCACAGATAATTCACCCCTCCACTTT. Its translation is CASSFTDNSPLHF.

This clonotype has ten or more counts. The gene calls are TRBV7-2 and TRBJ2-1; perhaps TRBD2 as D (6 bases). Per germline, CDR1 SGHTA and CDR2 FQGNSA. Between the trimmed V and J ends, which lost 1 base and 4 bases, there was a span of 8 bases. This CDR3 comprises 14 residues. CDR3 residues: CASSLDGTYNEQFF. The DNA of the CDR3 is TGTGCCAGCAGCTTAGACGGGACTTACAATGAGCAGTTCTTC.

This clonotype was seen many times. The V call is TRBV29-1, the J call TRBJ1-1; D is perhaps TRBD1 (5 bases). Germline V gene sequence: CDR1 SQVTM, CDR2 ANQGSEA. This CDR3 is 15 amino acids long. V was clipped by 7 bases and J by 0 bases, with 18 bases between them. The CDR3 region has the DNA TGCAGCGGGTCCCAGGGCTGGGGTATGAACACTGAAGCTTTCTTT. The encoded protein is CSGSQGWGMNTEAFF.